Each of the 21 T cell receptor beta chains below was sequenced from the same sample in a study of tumor-infiltrating lymphocytes in primary liver carcinoma. Starting material of roughly 0.45 ug total RNA yielded TCR beta cDNA via a constant-region primer. Library construction for TCR beta comprised three nested multiplex PCR rounds performed with slightly modified ARM-PCR. With TRBV1-TRBV30 forward primers and a C-beta reverse primer, the first two PCR rounds were run for around 10 cycles each. A single record per CDR3 protein comes from TCRdb applying MiXCR to the multiplex PCR reads. The sample has 310,000 or so distinct CDR3 sequences, roughly three fifths seen once. Extraction also yielded germline DNA, while blood RNA was obtained from unsorted whole blood. Sequencing input: peripheral blood. All receptors derive from a woman aged 30 to 39 with primary liver carcinoma and hepatitis B virus infection.

This clonotype was counted a few times. The CDR3 DNA sequence: TGTGCCAGTAAAAGCGGGGCGATCGAAACCTTC. Translation gives CASKSGAIETF. This chain joins TRBV19 and TRBJ1-2; the D gene is possibly TRBD1 (5 bases). CDR1 is LNHDA and CDR2 is SQIVND in the germline V gene (reference sequence). V was trimmed by 7 bases and J by 14 bases, leaving 17 bases between them. The CDR3 loop spans 11 amino acids. The whole variable domain, filled in from reference TRBV19 and TRBJ1-2, reads DGGITQSPKYLFRKEGQNVTLSCEQNLNHDAMYWYRQDPGQGLRLIYYSQIVNDFQKGDIAEGYSVSREKKESFPLTVTSAQKNPTAFYLCASKSGAIETFGSGTRLTVV.

To note about this clonotype: Mismatch with germline at one junction end may stem from a read error. This sequence joins TRBV4-1 and TRBJ2-7; maybe TRBD1 (5 bases). This CDR3 contains 15 residues. Germline CDR1 reads MGHRA; CDR2 reads YSYEKL. This chain's CDR3 is CASSQMAGSFYKQYF. As DNA, the CDR3 is TGTGCCAGCAGCCAAATGGCAGGGTCGTTCTACAAGCAGTACTTC.

Concerning this clonotype: Germline is not matched at one junction end, which may reflect a read error. The V gene is TRBV6-6, the J gene TRBJ1-2; possibly TRBD1 for D (6 bases). Germline V gene sequence: CDR1 MNHNY, CDR2 SVGAGI (reference sequence). This CDR3 has 15 residues. This CDR3 is CASSYPSNGGYGYTF. In DNA, the CDR3 is TGTGCCAGCAGTTACCCATCGAATGGGGGCTATGGCTACACTTTC.

The chain has TRBV6-5 and TRBJ1-1, with D perhaps matching TRBD1 (5 bases). CDR3 size: 13 residues. The germline V gene encodes CDR1 MNHEY and CDR2 SVGAGI. The V gene lost 5 bases and the J gene lost 5 bases, with 12 bases spanning the gap. Here the CDR3 DNA reads TGTGCCAGCAGTGCAGGGTGGTGGACTGAAGCTTTCTTT. Translated: CASSAGWWTEAFF.

Ten or more counts support this clonotype. The chain couples TRBV29-1 to TRBJ2-1; D is undetermined. CDR3 size: 12 residues. V gave up 4 bases and J gave up 10 bases, with 14 bases separating them. CDR1 SQVTM and CDR2 ANQGSEA come from the germline V gene. CDR3 region: CSVGVSWNEQFF. The DNA for the CDR3 is TGCAGCGTTGGAGTCTCGTGGAACGAGCAGTTCTTC.

This chain links TRBV13 with TRBJ2-5, with 9 bases that match TRBD1. Trimming cost V 5 bases and J 2 bases; bases outside gene matches: 6. This CDR3 is 15 amino acids long. Germline V gene lookup returns CDR1 PRHDT and CDR2 FYEKMQ (reference sequence). In DNA, the CDR3 is TGTGCCAGCAGCCCGGGACAGGGTGATCAAGAGACCCAGTACTTC. Encoded protein: CASSPGQGDQETQYF.

This clonotype was observed a handful of times. It is likely a read error, because the conserved phenylalanine at the end of the CDR3 is missing. Because the CDR3's place on the DNA is in doubt, the DNA is left out and the CDR3 is given as listed by TCRdb. The chain couples TRBV11-3 to TRBJ2-7; TRBD2, the table's D call, was not compared with the DNA. In germline, CDR1 is SGHNT, CDR2 YENEEA. The CDR3 is 8 residues long, counting both termini. The CDR3 loop reads CASSRLGP.

At least ten counts were recorded for this clonotype. The chain is built from TRBV11-2 and TRBJ2-5, with 8 bases fitting TRBD2. This CDR3 has 15 amino acids. CDR1 is SGHAT, CDR2 FQNNGV, per germline. V gave up 6 bases and J gave up 5 bases; unmatched junction bases: 11. The CDR3 nucleotides are TGTGCCAGCAGTAAAATAGCGGGAAGCGAGGAGACCCAGTACTTC. Translated, it gives CASSKIAGSEETQYF.

Concerning this clonotype: The germline gene is not matched at one end of the junction; a read error may be the cause. The genes are TRBV4-1 and TRBJ1-3, with 7 bases that match TRBD1. The CDR3 has 18 residues. CDR1 and CDR2 from the germline V gene are MGHRA and YSYEKL. In DNA, the CDR3 is TGCGCCAGCAGCCAAGATTCGACAGGGCCGCTCTCTGGAAACGCCATATATTTT. Translating gives CASSQDSTGPLSGNAIYF.

CDR3 DNA: TGTGCCAGCAGTTCGGACCTTAGCTCCTACAATGAGCAGTTCTTC. The encoded protein is CASSSDLSSYNEQFF. The chain uses TRBV2 and TRBJ2-1; D unclear. Between the trimmed V and J ends, which lost 5 bases and 0 bases, there was a span of 11 bases. The CDR3 sequence is 15 residues long. In germline, CDR1 is SNHLY, CDR2 FYNNEI.

As for this clonotype: The junction and the germline gene differ at one end; a read error may be behind it. The chain uses TRBV12-3 or TRBV12-4 and TRBJ2-3, with 11 bases aligning to TRBD2. The CDR3 consists of 14 residues. CDR3: CASTSGRRKDTQYF. Written as DNA, the CDR3 is TGTGCAAGCACTAGCGGGAGACGGAAGGATACGCAGTATTTT.

In the case of this clonotype: Germline is not matched at one junction end, which may reflect a read error. The V call is TRBV5-6, the J call TRBJ2-6; D remains ambiguous. CDR1 and CDR2 from the germline V gene are SGHDT and YYEEEE. This CDR3 spans 16 amino acids. This CDR3 reads CAGSLSGTSGANVLTF. DNA of the CDR3: TGTGCCGGCAGCTTGTCCGGTACCTCTGGGGCCAACGTCCTGACTTTC.

This chain joins TRBV13 and TRBJ1-5; D is ambiguous. Germline lookup yields CDR1 PRHDT and CDR2 FYEKMQ (reference sequence). V was clipped by 0 bases and J by 6 bases, with 9 bases between them. The CDR3 extends over 14 amino acids. The CDR3 nucleotides read TGTGCCAGCAGCTTAGGTGGAGGCAGTCAGCCCCAGCATTTT. It is translated as CASSLGGGSQPQHF.

The CDR3 DNA reads TGCAGCCCCAAGCGGGTGGGGCGTTACAATGAGCAGTTCTTC. Its protein product is CSPKRVGRYNEQFF. The chain combines TRBV29-1 with TRBJ2-1, with D possibly being TRBD2 (6 bases). V was shortened by 8 bases and J by 4 bases, with 18 bases between the two germline ends. From germline, CDR1 is SQVTM and CDR2 ANQGSEA. This CDR3 is built from 14 residues.

This chain links TRBV29-1 with TRBJ2-3, with a possible D match to TRBD2 (6 bases). The CDR3 sequence is 17 residues long. CDR1 and CDR2 (germline): SQVTM, ANQGSEA. CDR3 sequence reads: CGATGLTDFPHTDTQYF. CDR3 nucleotides: TGCGGCGCGACCGGACTAACGGACTTCCCCCACACAGATACGCAGTATTTT.

Notes on this clonotype: This may be a read error, as it is one base from a much larger clone. V gene TRBV5-6 combines with J gene TRBJ2-7; D not certain. The J call could be wrong; TRBJ2-1 is a better fit for the DNA end. The V gene's germline CDR1 is SGHDT and CDR2 YYEEEE. This CDR3 is built from 16 residues. The CDR3 DNA reads TGTGCCAGCAGCTTGGACGGTAGAATTGCCTACATTGAGCAGTTCTTC. This sequence encodes CASSLDGRIAYIEQFF.

Turning to this clonotype: One end of the junction does not line up with germline, which may come from a read error. This chain joins TRBV4-1 and TRBJ2-5, with TRBD2 matching 7 bases. The CDR3 loop spans 15 amino acids. Germline V CDR1 and CDR2: MGHRA, YSYEKL. The CDR3 nucleotides read TGCGCCAGCAACCAAAAGGGAGGGTTTGGGGAGACCCAGTACTTC. Translation gives CASNQKGGFGETQYF.

Of note for this clonotype: One junction end does not reproduce the germline sequence, and a read error may be involved. V and J are TRBV12-3 or TRBV12-4 and TRBJ2-2, with a possible D match to TRBD2 (5 bases). This CDR3 is 15 amino acids long. This chain's CDR3 is CVSSFGRSPTGELFF. CDR3 nucleotide sequence: TGTGTCAGCAGTTTTGGCAGGAGTCCCACCGGGGAGCTGTTCTTT.

This rearrangement joins TRBV4-3 to TRBJ1-4; TRBD1 aligns across 8 bases. Trimming at V came to 0 bases and at J to 7 bases, leaving 4 bases not matched to a gene. Germline CDR1 reads LGHNA; CDR2 reads YSLEER. The CDR3 runs to 15 residues. The CDR3 loop reads CASSQDRTGIEKLFF. Here the CDR3 DNA reads TGCGCCAGCAGCCAAGATCGGACAGGGATTGAAAAACTGTTTTTT.

A single count supports this clonotype. One junction end does not reproduce the germline sequence, and a read error may be involved. The V and J genes are TRBV11-2 and TRBJ2-7; unclear D gene. The CDR3 runs to 14 residues. Germline V lookup: CDR1 SGHAT, CDR2 FQNNGV. The CDR3 sequence: CASSLDKASYEQYF. CDR3 sequence (DNA): TGTGCCAGCAGCTTAGATAAGGCCAGCTACGAGCAGTATTTC.

To note about this clonotype: A read error may be the cause here, since a much bigger clone is one base away. V and J are TRBV6-1 and TRBJ1-2; possibly TRBD1 for D (5 bases). Germline values: CDR1 MNHNS, CDR2 SASEGT. Trimming cost V 4 bases and J 4 bases, with 7 bases left between them. The CDR3 length is 12 residues. The CDR3 nucleotides read TGTGCCAGCAGTGGTAGGGGCTATGGCTACACCTTC. This sequence encodes CASSGRGYGYTF.